The source of this T cell receptor beta chain is a study of blood T cell repertoires in COVID-19. Per the authors' pipeline: Reference gene primer amplification yielded estimated nucleated cell counts. The table came from immunoSEQ multiplex PCR; TCRdb's copy has only in-frame clones and leaves some out. D and trimming were read from the DNA, whereas the V and J calls and clone size are those reported in that table. The sample records around 260,000 clones, about 86% being singletons. V gave up 8 bases and J gave up 7 bases, with 11 bases separating them. The germline gives CDR1 SQVTM, CDR2 ANQGSEA. The CDR3 length is 10 residues.

The sequenced sample was PBMCs or T cells enriched from blood (not recorded which). This sequence was found in a man younger than 45 with acute COVID-19. The V call is TRBV29-1, the J call TRBJ1-1, with no clear D. CDR3 nucleotide sequence: TGCAGCCCCGGGGAGGTTGAAGCTTTCTTT. It specifies CSPGEVEAFF.